This T cell receptor beta chain was retrieved from a study of human T cells and chemical hapten exposure. Time point denoted: patch test 3, about 24 weeks after DPC sensitization. Treatment described: therapeutic diphenylcyclopropenone sensitization with weekly scalp DPC. This clonotype was recorded many times. TCRdb ran MiXCR on the RACE reads and lists one entry per CDR3 protein. The table includes tens of thousands of distinct CDR3 sequences, 10% to 15% detected once. The starting material was whole blood, obtained in connection with sensitization to the hapten diphenylcyclopropenone (DPC). This receptor was obtained from a woman aged 45-59 years with alopecia areata. Some clones in this sample may be carry-over from other donors' samples.

CDR3 coding DNA: TGTGCCAGCAGCGAAGGACAGGGGACTCCAACCGGGGAGCTGTTTTTT. It encodes CASSEGQGTPTGELFF. The chain employs TRBV7-6 and TRBJ2-2, with TRBD1 matching over 9 bases. The V segment lost 5 bases and the J segment 5 bases; nucleotides outside the gene matches: 9. CDR3 length: 16 residues. Germline values: CDR1 SGHVS, CDR2 FNYEAQ.